These 25 T cell receptor beta chains were sequenced from one sample in a study of T cells in Graves' hyperthyroidism and ophthalmopathy. TCR beta CDR3 sequences were amplified from RNA transcripts. HTBI primers were employed in a first-round RT-PCR of the TCR CDR3. From the multiplex PCR reads, TCRdb called clonotypes with MiXCR, one entry per CDR3 protein. The table lists approximately 720,000 distinct CDR3 sequences, about 17% of them singletons. Sample: blood. The receptors stem from a woman aged 50 to 60 with Graves' hyperthyroidism that later progressed to Graves' ophthalmopathy.

V and J are TRBV6-4 and TRBJ1-2, with D uncertain. Looked up from germline, CDR1 is MRHNA and CDR2 is SNTAGT. The V end was cut by 3 bases, the J end by 3 bases, with 14 bases between. CDR3 length equals 15 residues. The CDR3 protein is CASSEDGHSYYGYTF. DNA of the CDR3: TGTGCCAGCAGTGAAGACGGTCACTCTTACTATGGCTACACCTTC.

J is TRBJ2-1 and V is TRBV4-1; D gene unclear. The germline CDR1 and CDR2 sequences are MGHRA and YSYEKL. The CDR3 has 11 amino acids. V lost 6 bases and J lost 6, with 6 bases in between. The CDR3 is CASSAPNEQFF. The CDR3, as DNA: TGCGCCAGCAGTGCCCCCAATGAGCAGTTCTTC.

This clonotype was observed at least ten times. The rearrangement joins TRBV20-1 to TRBJ2-3; perhaps D is TRBD1 or TRBD2 (7 bases each). The CDR3 totals 14 residues. Germline CDR1 reads DFQATT; CDR2 reads SNEGSKA (reference sequence). The germline V and J ends were trimmed by 5 bases and 1 base, with 13 bases remaining between them. The CDR3 nucleotides read TGCAGTGCTGGGGAGGGGGCTGGCACAGATACGCAGTATTTT. Amino acids: CSAGEGAGTDTQYF.

The chain is built from TRBV4-2 and TRBJ2-3; 7 nucleotides align to TRBD1. CDR3 length: 15 residues. CDR1 is LGHNA, CDR2 YNFKEQ, per germline. After removal of 0 bases from V and 5 bases from J, the junction contained 5 bases not matched to a gene. The CDR3 DNA reads TGTGCCAGCAGCCAAGAAAGACAGGGAATAGATACGCAGTATTTT. Residues: CASSQERQGIDTQYF.

This clonotype was detected a few times. The chain recombines TRBV6-5 with TRBJ2-2; tentatively, D is TRBD1 or TRBD2 (5 bases each). This CDR3 has 15 amino acids. Between the trimmed V and J ends, which lost 4 bases and 3 bases, there was a span of 12 bases. Germline V gene data show CDR1 as MNHEY and CDR2 as SVGAGI. The CDR3 DNA reads TGTGCCAGCAGTTCCGGGGACGGGGACACCGGGGAGCTGTTTTTT. Its protein product is CASSSGDGDTGELFF.

The rearrangement joins TRBV3-1 to TRBJ2-1; 9 bases match TRBD2. The CDR3 length is 16 residues. After removal of 0 bases from V and 9 bases from J, the junction contained 9 bases not matched to a gene. Germline loops: CDR1 LGHDT, CDR2 YNNKEL (reference sequence). The CDR3 reads CASSQDLAGGLGEQFF. The CDR3 nucleotides are TGTGCCAGCAGCCAAGATTTGGCGGGGGGGCTGGGTGAGCAGTTCTTC.

This clonotype was detected many times. This rearrangement joins TRBV3-1 to TRBJ2-5; 14 nucleotides agree with TRBD2. Germline CDR1 reads LGHDT; CDR2 reads YNNKEL (reference sequence). Trimming took 2 bases from V and 4 from J; bases not matched to a gene: 3. The CDR3 totals 16 residues. Here the CDR3 DNA reads TGTGCCAGCAGCCAACTGACTAGCGGGGGGGCAGAGACCCAGTACTTC. Translated: CASSQLTSGGAETQYF.

Ten or more counts support this clonotype. The chain joins TRBV13 to TRBJ1-1; TRBD1 is a possible D gene (6 bases). The germline gives CDR1 PRHDT, CDR2 FYEKMQ (reference sequence). V lost 4 bases and J 4 bases, leaving 19 bases between the germline ends. The CDR3 sequence is 16 residues long. CDR3 DNA sequence: TGTGCCAGCAGCTCCCAACAGGGATCTGGGCGCACTGAAGCTTTCTTT. This sequence encodes CASSSQQGSGRTEAFF. The whole variable domain, filled in from reference TRBV13 and TRBJ1-1, reads AAGVIQSPRHLIKEKRETATLKCYPIPRHDTVYWYQQGPGQDPQFLISFYEKMQSDKGSIPDRFSAQQFSDYHSELNMSSLELGDSALYFCASSSQQGSGRTEAFFGQGTRLTVV.

This clonotype was found a few times. The chain carries TRBV12-3 or TRBV12-4 and TRBJ1-2, with D unclear. This CDR3 comprises 14 residues. V was shortened by 1 base and J by 0 bases, with 6 bases between the two germline ends. CDR3 in DNA: TGTGCCAGCAGTTTAGGGGCAGCTAACTATGGCTACACCTTC. Translation gives CASSLGAANYGYTF.

There are many counts of this clonotype. This chain links TRBV3-1 with TRBJ2-5, with 8 positions matching TRBD2. V lost 1 base to trimming and J lost 2 bases; unmatched junction nucleotides: 6. CDR1 and CDR2 (germline): LGHDT, YNNKEL (reference sequence). CDR3 length: 16 residues. The CDR3 DNA sequence: TGTGCCAGCAGCCAAGGTGGCGGGGGGCCTCAAGAGACCCAGTACTTC. Protein product: CASSQGGGGPQETQYF.

Comments on this clonotype: A junction end diverges from the germline sequence, so it may reflect a read error. The chain combines TRBV6-5 with TRBJ1-4; D is unresolved. Germline assignment: CDR1 MNHEY and CDR2 SVGAGI. There are 16 residues in the CDR3. The CDR3 DNA sequence: TGTGCCAGCAGTCACTCGAAATTGGGCGATGGAGAAAAACTGTTTTTT. This sequence encodes CASSHSKLGDGEKLFF.

This clonotype has a count of ten or more. The CDR3 nucleotides read TGTGCCAGCAGCCCCGAGATGGGCCTCTACGAGCAGTACTTC. Its protein product is CASSPEMGLYEQYF. The V call is TRBV3-1, the J call TRBJ2-7; D is unresolved. CDR3 length: 14 amino acids. Germline V gene data show CDR1 as LGHDT and CDR2 as YNNKEL (reference sequence). Deletions cut 4 bases from V and 3 bases from J, with 13 bases between.

The chain is built from TRBV6-2 or TRBV6-3 and TRBJ2-3; 7 bases line up with TRBD2. Germline V gene lookup returns CDR1 MNHEY and CDR2 SVGEGT. Trimming at V came to 8 bases and at J to 3 bases, leaving 5 bases not matched to a gene. This CDR3 is built from 13 residues. The CDR3 sequence is CASGEGSTDTQYF. Written as DNA, the CDR3 is TGTGCCAGCGGGGAGGGGTCGACAGATACGCAGTATTTT.

This sequence joins TRBV11-1 and TRBJ2-4; 8 bases fit TRBD1. This CDR3 is built from 16 residues. J was trimmed by 5 bases and V by 3 bases; bases with no gene match: 9. Germline V gives CDR1 SGHAT, CDR2 FQDESV (reference sequence). This CDR3 is CASSFGQGVLQNIQYF. The CDR3 DNA sequence: TGTGCCAGCAGCTTCGGACAGGGTGTTTTACAAAACATTCAGTACTTC.

This clonotype appeared a few times. The chain carries TRBV12-3 or TRBV12-4 and TRBJ2-2; D perhaps matches TRBD1 (5 bases). The CDR3 contains 14 residues. Trimming removed 2 bases at V and 9 bases at J, with 13 bases between. CDR3 protein: CASSLLAGWRELFF. CDR3 DNA: TGTGCCAGCAGTTTATTAGCAGGGTGGCGGGAGCTGTTTTTT.

The chain joins TRBV15 to TRBJ2-1; TRBD2 agrees at 9 bases. CDR1 is LNHNV, CDR2 YYDKDF, per germline (reference sequence). This CDR3 region has 17 residues. V lost 1 base to trimming and J lost 7 bases; unmatched junction nucleotides: 11. The CDR3 sequence: CATSRARAGGPPNEQFF. CDR3 coding DNA: TGTGCCACCAGCAGAGCGCGGGCGGGGGGGCCCCCAAATGAGCAGTTCTTC.

A remark on this clonotype: This may come from a read error, since a much larger clone is one base off. The chain has TRBV30 and TRBJ1-3; maybe TRBD1 (6 bases). From germline, CDR1 is GTSNPN and CDR2 SVGIG (reference sequence). The CDR3 extends over 17 amino acids. V was shortened by 0 bases and J by 0 bases, with 15 bases between the two germline ends. CDR3: CAWSVHRQALSGNTIYF. The CDR3 nucleotides read TGTGCCTGGAGTGTACACCGACAGGCCCTCTCTGGAAACACCATATATTTT.

This chain uses TRBV2 with TRBJ2-3; 11 nucleotides line up with TRBD2. The length of the CDR3 is 15 residues. Germline values: CDR1 SNHLY, CDR2 FYNNEI. Unmatched junction bases numbered 5, after V lost 5 bases and J lost 4 bases. The CDR3 region has the DNA TGTGCCAGCAGTCTGACTAGCGGGACTTCAGATACGCAGTATTTT. Encoded protein: CASSLTSGTSDTQYF.

CDR3 nucleotides: TGTGCCAGCTCACCGGAAACCACTCAGCCCCAGCATTTT. As protein: CASSPETTQPQHF. This rearrangement joins TRBV18 to TRBJ1-5; D is uncertain. CDR1 is KGHSH and CDR2 is LQKENI in the germline V gene. Trimming pared 3 bases from V and 6 bases from J, leaving 9 bases between. CDR3 length: 13 amino acids.

This clonotype was detected only a few times. V is TRBV3-1 and J is TRBJ2-2, with D possibly being TRBD2 (5 bases). V lost 0 bases to trimming and J lost 0 bases, with 11 bases between them. CDR1 and CDR2 (germline): LGHDT, YNNKEL (reference sequence). This CDR3 spans 17 amino acids. DNA for the CDR3: TGTGCCAGCAGCCAAGATCCCGCGGGCCCGAACACCGGGGAGCTGTTTTTT. The encoded protein is CASSQDPAGPNTGELFF.

The V call is TRBV25-1, the J call TRBJ2-5; TRBD1 is a possible D gene (6 bases). Germline assignment: CDR1 MGHDK and CDR2 SYGVNS. The CDR3 runs 18 residues. Trimming shortened V by 4 bases and J by 5 bases, and 26 bases separated the two germline ends. Written as DNA, the CDR3 is TGTGCCAGCAGTGGTTATTTGTCAGGGGAGAGGCCGCAGGAGACCCAGTACTTC. This translates into CASSGYLSGERPQETQYF.

This clonotype has a count of ten or more. The chain carries TRBV13 and TRBJ1-1; possibly TRBD1 for D (6 bases). Germline values: CDR1 PRHDT, CDR2 FYEKMQ (reference sequence). V lost 10 bases to trimming and J lost 0 bases, with 12 bases between them. The CDR3 has 13 residues. CDR3 DNA: TGTGCCACCAGGGACACCATGAACACTGAAGCTTTCTTT. Residues: CATRDTMNTEAFF.

This clonotype was counted at least ten times. The chain employs TRBV20-1 and TRBJ1-1; the D is unclear. Trimming removed 0 bases from V and 0 bases from J, with 5 bases in between. The CDR3 totals 13 residues. CDR1 is DFQATT and CDR2 is SNEGSKA in the germline V gene (reference sequence). CDR3 coding DNA: TGCAGTGCTAGAGACGATCTGAACACTGAAGCTTTCTTT. Amino acid sequence: CSARDDLNTEAFF.

This chain connects TRBV9 to TRBJ2-3, with 9 nucleotides matching TRBD1. Germline V gene lookup returns CDR1 SGDLS and CDR2 YYNGEE. The CDR3 has 15 amino acids. V trimming: 3 bases; J trimming: 7 bases; junction bases outside the gene matches: 9. The CDR3 loop is CASSARTGVMHTQYF. The CDR3 nucleotides read TGTGCCAGCAGCGCGAGGACAGGGGTGATGCATACGCAGTATTTT.

A few counts support this clonotype. The CDR3 loop reads CASRTGRGATNEKLFF. The DNA of the CDR3 is TGTGCCAGCAGGACGGGACGCGGCGCGACTAATGAAAAACTGTTTTTT. The chain uses TRBV2 and TRBJ1-4; D is possibly TRBD1 (5 bases). The CDR3 has 16 amino acids. Trimming stripped 6 bases from V and 2 bases from J, with 16 bases between. The germline V gene has CDR1 SNHLY and CDR2 FYNNEI.